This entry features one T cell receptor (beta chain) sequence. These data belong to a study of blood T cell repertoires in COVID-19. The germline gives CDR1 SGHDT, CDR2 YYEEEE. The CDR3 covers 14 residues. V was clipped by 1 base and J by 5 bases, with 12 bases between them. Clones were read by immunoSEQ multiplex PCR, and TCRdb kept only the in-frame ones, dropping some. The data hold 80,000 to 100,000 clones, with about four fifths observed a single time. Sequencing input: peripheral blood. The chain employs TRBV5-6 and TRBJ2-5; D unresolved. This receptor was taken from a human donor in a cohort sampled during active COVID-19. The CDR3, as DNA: TGTGCCAGCAGCTTGATGTCAGAGAGGGAGACCCAGTACTTC. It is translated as CASSLMSERETQYF.